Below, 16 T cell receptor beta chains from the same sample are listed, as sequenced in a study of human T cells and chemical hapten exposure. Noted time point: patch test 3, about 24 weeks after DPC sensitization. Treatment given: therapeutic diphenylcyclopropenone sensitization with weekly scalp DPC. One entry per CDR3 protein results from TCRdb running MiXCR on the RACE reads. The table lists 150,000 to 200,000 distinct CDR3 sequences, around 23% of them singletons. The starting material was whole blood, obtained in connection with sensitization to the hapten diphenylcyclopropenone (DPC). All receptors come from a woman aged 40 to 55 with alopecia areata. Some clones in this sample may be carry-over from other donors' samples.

CDR3 nucleotide sequence: TGTGCCAGCAGCGGTAGTTTCTCTGTGAGCTCTGGAAACACCATATATTTT. It codes for CASSGSFSVSSGNTIYF. This chain links TRBV9 with TRBJ1-3; D gene unclear. There are 17 residues in the CDR3. Trimming left V 3 bases short and J 0 bases short, with 16 bases between. The V gene's germline CDR1 is SGDLS and CDR2 YYNGEE. Complete variable domain (other parts from reference TRBV9 and TRBJ1-3): DSGVTQTPKHLITATGQRVTLRCSPRSGDLSVYWYQQSLDQGLQFLIQYYNGEERAKGNILERFSAQQFPDLHSELNLSSLELGDSALYFCASSGSFSVSSGNTIYFGEGSWLTVV.

Here the CDR3 DNA reads TGTGCCTCCCGGGGGGCAAACACAGATACGCAGTATTTT. It translates to CASRGANTDTQYF. The J gene is TRBJ2-3, the V gene TRBV15; D is perhaps TRBD2 (7 bases). Trimming took 11 bases from V and 2 from J, leaving 14 bases between them. CDR3 size: 13 residues. CDR1 LNHNV and CDR2 YYDKDF come from the germline V gene (reference sequence). Using reference TRBV15 and TRBJ2-3 for the parts outside the CDR3, the full variable domain is DAMVIQNPRYQVTQFGKPVTLSCSQTLNHNVMYWYQQKSSQAPKLLFHYYDKDFNNEADTPDNFQSRRPNTSFCFLDIRSPGLGDTAMYLCASRGANTDTQYFGPGTRLTVL.

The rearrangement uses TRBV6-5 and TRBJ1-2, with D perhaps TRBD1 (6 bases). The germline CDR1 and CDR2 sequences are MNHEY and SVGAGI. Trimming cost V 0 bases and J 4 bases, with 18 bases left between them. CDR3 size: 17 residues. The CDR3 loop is CASSYSRTAVEAYGYTF. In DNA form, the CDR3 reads TGTGCCAGCAGTTACTCAAGGACAGCGGTGGAGGCCTATGGCTACACCTTC.

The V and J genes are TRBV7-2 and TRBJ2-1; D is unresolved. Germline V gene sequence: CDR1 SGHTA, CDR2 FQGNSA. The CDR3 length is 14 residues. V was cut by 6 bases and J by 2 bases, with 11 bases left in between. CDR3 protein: CASRSPSPYNEQFF. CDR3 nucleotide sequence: TGTGCCAGCAGATCCCCCAGCCCCTACAATGAGCAGTTCTTC.

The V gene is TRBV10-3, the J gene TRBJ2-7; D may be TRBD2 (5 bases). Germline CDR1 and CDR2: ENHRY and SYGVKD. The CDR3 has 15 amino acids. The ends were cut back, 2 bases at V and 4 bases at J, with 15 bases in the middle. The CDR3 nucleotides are TGTGCCATCAGTGAGCCGGGTGGGTCGGGATACGAGCAGTACTTC. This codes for CAISEPGGSGYEQYF.

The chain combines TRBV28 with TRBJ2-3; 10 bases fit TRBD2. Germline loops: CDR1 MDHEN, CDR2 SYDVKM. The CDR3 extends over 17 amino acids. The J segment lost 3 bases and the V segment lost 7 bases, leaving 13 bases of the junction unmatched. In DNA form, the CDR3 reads TGTGCCAGCAAGAATCAACTAGCGGGATTCGGAACAGATACGCAGTATTTT. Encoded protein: CASKNQLAGFGTDTQYF.

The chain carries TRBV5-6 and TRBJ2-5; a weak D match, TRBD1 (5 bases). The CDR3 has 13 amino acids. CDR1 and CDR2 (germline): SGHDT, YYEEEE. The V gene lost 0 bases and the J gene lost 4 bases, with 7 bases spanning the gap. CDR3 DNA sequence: TGTGCCAGCAGCTTGGTTCAGGGAGAGACCCAGTACTTC. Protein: CASSLVQGETQYF.

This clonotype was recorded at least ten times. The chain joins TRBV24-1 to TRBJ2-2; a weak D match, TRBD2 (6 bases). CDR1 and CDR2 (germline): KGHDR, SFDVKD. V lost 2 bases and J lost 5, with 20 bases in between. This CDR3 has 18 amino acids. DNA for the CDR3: TGTGCCACCAGTGATTACGGACTGCTCGGGGGTGGAACCGGGGAGCTGTTTTTT. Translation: CATSDYGLLGGGTGELFF.

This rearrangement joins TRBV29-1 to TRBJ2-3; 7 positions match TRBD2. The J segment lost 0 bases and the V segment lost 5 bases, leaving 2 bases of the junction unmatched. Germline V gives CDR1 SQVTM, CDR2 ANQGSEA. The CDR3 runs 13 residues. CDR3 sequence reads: CSVWGLSTDTQYF. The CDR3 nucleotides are TGCAGCGTTTGGGGACTAAGCACAGATACGCAGTATTTT.

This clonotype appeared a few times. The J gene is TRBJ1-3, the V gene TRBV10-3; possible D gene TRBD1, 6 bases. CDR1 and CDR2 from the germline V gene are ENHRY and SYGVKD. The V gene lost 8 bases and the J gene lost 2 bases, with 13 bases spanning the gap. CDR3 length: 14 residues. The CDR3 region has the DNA TGTGCCATCGAACAACAGGGCGCTGGAAACACCATATATTTT. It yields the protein CAIEQQGAGNTIYF.

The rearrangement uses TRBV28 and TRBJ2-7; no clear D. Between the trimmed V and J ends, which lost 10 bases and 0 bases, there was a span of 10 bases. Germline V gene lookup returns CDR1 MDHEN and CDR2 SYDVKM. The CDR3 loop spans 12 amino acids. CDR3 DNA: TGTGCCACCCAGGATAGCTCCTACGAGCAGTACTTC. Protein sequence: CATQDSSYEQYF.

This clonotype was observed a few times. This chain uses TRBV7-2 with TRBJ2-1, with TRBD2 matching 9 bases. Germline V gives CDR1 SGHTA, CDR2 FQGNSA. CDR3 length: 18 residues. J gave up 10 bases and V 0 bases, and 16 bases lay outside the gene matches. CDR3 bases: TGTGCCAGCAGCTTAGCCCCAGCGGGAGGAGTTTCCCCGGGGGAGCAGTTCTTC. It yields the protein CASSLAPAGGVSPGEQFF.

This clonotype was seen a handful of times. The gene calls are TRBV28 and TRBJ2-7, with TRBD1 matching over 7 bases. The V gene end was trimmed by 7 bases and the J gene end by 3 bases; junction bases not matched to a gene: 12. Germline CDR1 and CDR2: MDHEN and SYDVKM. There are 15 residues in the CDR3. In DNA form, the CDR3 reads TGTGCCAGCAACCCGTTGGGGGACAGAGACTACGAGCAGTACTTC. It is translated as CASNPLGDRDYEQYF.

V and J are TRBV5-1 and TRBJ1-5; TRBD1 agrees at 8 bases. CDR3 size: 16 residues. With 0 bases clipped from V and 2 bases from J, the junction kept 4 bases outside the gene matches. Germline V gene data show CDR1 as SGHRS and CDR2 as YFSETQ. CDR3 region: CASSLGLTGGNQPQHF. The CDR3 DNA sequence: TGCGCCAGCAGCTTGGGGCTGACAGGGGGCAATCAGCCCCAGCATTTT. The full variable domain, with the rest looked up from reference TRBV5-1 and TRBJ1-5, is KAGVTQTPRYLIKTRGQQVTLSCSPISGHRSVSWYQQTPGQGLQFLFEYFSETQRNKGNFPGRFSGRQFSNSRSEMNVSTLELGDSALYLCASSLGLTGGNQPQHFGDGTRLSIL.

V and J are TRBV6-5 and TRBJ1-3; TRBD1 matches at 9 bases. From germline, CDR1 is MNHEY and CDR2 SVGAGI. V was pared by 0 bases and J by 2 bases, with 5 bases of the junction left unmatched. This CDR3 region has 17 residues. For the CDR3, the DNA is TGTGCCAGCAGTTACTCGGTACAGGGGGCGCCTGGAAACACCATATATTTT. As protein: CASSYSVQGAPGNTIYF.

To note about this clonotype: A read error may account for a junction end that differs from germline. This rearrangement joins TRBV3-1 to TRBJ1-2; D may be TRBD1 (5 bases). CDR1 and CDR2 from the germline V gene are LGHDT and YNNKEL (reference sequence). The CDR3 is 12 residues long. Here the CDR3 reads CASSQDRGLTFF. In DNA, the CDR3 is TGTGCCAGCAGCCAAGATAGGGGCTTAACCTTCTTC. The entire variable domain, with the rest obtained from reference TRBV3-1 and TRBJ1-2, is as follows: DTAVSQTPKYLVTQMGNDKSIKCEQNLGHDTMYWYKQDSKKFLKIMFSYNNKELIINETVPNRFSPKSPDKAHLNLHINSLELGDSAVYFCASSQDRGLTFFGSGTRLTVV.